This T cell receptor (beta chain) appears in the sequencing data of a study of blood T cell repertoires in COVID-19. Looking at the study overall: COVID-19 samples collected from the United States, Italy and Spain covered acute and convalescent phases. Nucleic acid was either cDNA or gDNA, and it came from T cells, B-cell-depleted T cells, or PBMCs.

In the authors' workflow: Estimation of nucleated cell counts relied on the amplification of reference gene primers. Data came from immunoSEQ multiplex PCR; TCRdb stores just in-frame clones and leaves some out. The V and J calls and clone size were taken over from that table, and D and trimming were inferred from the DNA. The profile shows about 220,000 clones, roughly 84% of them singletons. The V and J ends lost 6 bases and 4 bases, in that order; junction bases with no gene match: 12. CDR1 is KGHSH, CDR2 LQKENI, per germline. This CDR3 comprises 16 residues. The sequenced sample was peripheral blood. This rearrangement joins TRBV18 to TRBJ1-5; TRBD1 agrees at 7 bases. The receptor's source is a woman at least 80 years old with acute or convalescent COVID-19. DNA for the CDR3: TGTGCCAGCTCGCCCGACAGGGTAAGAAGAAATCAGCCCCAGCATTTT. This encodes CASSPDRVRRNQPQHF.